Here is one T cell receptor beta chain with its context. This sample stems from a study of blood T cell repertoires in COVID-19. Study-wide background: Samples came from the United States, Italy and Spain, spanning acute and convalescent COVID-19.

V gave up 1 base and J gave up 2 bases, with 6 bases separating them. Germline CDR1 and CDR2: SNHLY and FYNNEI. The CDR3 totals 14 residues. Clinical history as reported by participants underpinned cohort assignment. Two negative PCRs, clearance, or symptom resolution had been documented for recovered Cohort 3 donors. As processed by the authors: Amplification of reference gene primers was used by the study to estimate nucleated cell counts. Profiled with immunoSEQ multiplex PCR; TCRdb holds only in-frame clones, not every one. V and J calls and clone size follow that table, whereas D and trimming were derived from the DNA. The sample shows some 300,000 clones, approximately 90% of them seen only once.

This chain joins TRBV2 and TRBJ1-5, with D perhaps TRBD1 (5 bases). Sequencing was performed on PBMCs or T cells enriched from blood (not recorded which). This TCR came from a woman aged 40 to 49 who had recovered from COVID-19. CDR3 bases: TGTGCCAGCAGTGAAGAAGGGGGCAATCAGCCCCAGCATTTT. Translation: CASSEEGGNQPQHF.